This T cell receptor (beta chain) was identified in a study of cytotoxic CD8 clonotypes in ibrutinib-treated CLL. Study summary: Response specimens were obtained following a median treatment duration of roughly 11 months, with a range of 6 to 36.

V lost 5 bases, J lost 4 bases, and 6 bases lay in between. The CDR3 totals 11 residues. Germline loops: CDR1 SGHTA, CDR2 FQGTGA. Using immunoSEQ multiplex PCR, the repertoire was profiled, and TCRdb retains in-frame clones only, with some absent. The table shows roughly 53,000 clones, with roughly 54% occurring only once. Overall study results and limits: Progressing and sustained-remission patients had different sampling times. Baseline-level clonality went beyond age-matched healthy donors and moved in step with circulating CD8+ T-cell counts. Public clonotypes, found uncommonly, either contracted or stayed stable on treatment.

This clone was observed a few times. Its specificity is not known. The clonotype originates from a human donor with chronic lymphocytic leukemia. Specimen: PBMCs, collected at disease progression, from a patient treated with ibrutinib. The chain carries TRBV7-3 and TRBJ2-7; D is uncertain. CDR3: CASSVGYEQYF. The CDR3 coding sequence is TGTGCCAGCAGCGTAGGGTACGAGCAGTACTTC.